What follows describes a single T cell receptor beta chain. This clone's antigen is unknown. No base-level quality is on record; no much larger clone is a single base apart. The immunoSEQ assay, a bias-controlled multiplex PCR using V- and J-specific primers, was used to amplify TCR beta CDR3 regions from genomic DNA. A proprietary barcode and Illumina adapter sequences were added to the CDR3 amplicons in a second PCR step. CDR3 libraries were sequenced on an Illumina MiSeq instrument. The authors processed their data as follows. Export and quality control were performed with immunoSEQ Analyzer 3.0, and downstream analyses were performed with R Bioconductor and Immunarch. Only productive rearrangements within the normalized downsampled data set were used in the calculation of repertoire metrics. In the normalized cohort, clonotypes with more than 5 templates were defined as pathologically expanded. The Inverse Simpson Index served as the measure of repertoire diversity. CMV-specificity analyses were carried out on the non-normalized data set to capture all clonotypes. TCRdb stores this immuneACCESS table with in-frame sequences only. Part of the clones is absent; in the studies checked, under half of the shortfall reflects unresolved V genes, and no reason is known for the rest. That table supplies the V and J calls and clone size; D and trimming were determined from the DNA. Here the sample has under 9,000 clones; about three fifths occur a single time. The ten largest clonotypes hold around 23% of the sample.

This specimen belongs to a study of T cell clonotyping in hematopoietic cell transplantation (dated by TCRdb to 2020 to 2023). Notes on the research overall: In the study, 135 blood samples were gathered from 35 to 45 consecutive transplant recipients and their related donors. Patient recruitment ran from 2015 to January 2017, and follow-up continued until late 2020 or death.

What the study reported, not specific to this receptor: Recipient TCR diversity fell after transplant, with pathologically expanded clonotypes rising progressively from day 30 to day 180. Just a small fraction of recipient repertoires overlapped with donor repertoires, and more than 95% appeared de novo at the given depth. Sample size was limited, and cells were not sorted, so CD4 and CD8 repertoire contributions could not be separated. Inverse Simpson Index values from donors and from recipients before transplant predicted broader TCR repertoire diversity after transplant.

The germline V gene provides CDR1 SGDLS and CDR2 YYNGEE. V is pruned by 0 bases and J by 3 bases, leaving 4 bases of the junction without a gene match. The CDR3 goes from the cysteine to the phenylalanine over 17 residues. The entry retains the CDR3 DNA only, 51 bases that are in frame from base 1. The time point label for this specimen denotes: 100 days after allo-HCT. Blood from recipients was drawn roughly 28 days before transplant, then again at days 30, 100 and 180 after transplant. Nuclei Lysis Solution was used to extract genomic DNA from fresh or cryopreserved unfractionated peripheral blood mononuclear cells.

Recombination joined TRBV9 with TRBJ2-3; a stretch of 13 junction bases matches TRBD2. This TCR was sampled from a male patient between 55 and 70 years old who had an allogeneic stem cell transplant from an unrelated donor, so the T cells may come from the graft donor. Some clones in this sample may be carry-over from other donors' samples. Material: peripheral blood mononuclear cells, obtained 100 days after allogeneic stem cell transplant. The CDR3 protein is CASSVGTSGRGTDTQYF. The nucleotide sequence reads TGTGCCAGCAGCGTAGGAACTAGCGGGAGGGGAACAGATACGCAGTATTTT.